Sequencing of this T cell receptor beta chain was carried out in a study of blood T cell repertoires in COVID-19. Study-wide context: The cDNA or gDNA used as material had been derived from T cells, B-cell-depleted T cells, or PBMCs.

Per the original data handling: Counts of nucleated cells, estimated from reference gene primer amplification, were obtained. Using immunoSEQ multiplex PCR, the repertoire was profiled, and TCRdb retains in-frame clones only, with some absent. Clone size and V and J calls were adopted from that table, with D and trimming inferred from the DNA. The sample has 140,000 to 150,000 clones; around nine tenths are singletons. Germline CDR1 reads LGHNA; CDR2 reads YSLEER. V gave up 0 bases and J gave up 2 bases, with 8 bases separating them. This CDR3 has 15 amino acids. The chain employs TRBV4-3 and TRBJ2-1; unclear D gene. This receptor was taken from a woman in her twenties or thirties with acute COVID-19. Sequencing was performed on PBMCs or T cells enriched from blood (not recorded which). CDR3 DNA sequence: TGCGCCAGCAGCCAAGATATCACTGCCTACAATGAGCAGTTCTTC. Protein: CASSQDITAYNEQFF.